This passage covers 27 T cell receptor beta chains from one sample sequenced in a study of blood T cell repertoires in COVID-19. Measured with immunoSEQ multiplex PCR; TCRdb has only the in-frame clones, and not every one. The sample lists around 270,000 clones; roughly 80% were seen once. The sample taken for sequencing was peripheral blood. These receptor sequences come from a person aged 65 to 79 with COVID-19, enrolled during active disease.

A single count supports this clone. The chain couples TRBV9 to TRBJ1-5, with D possibly TRBD1 on 5 matching bases. Trimming cost V 5 bases and J 0 bases, with 27 bases left between them. This CDR3 spans 20 amino acids. Germline values: CDR1 SGDLS, CDR2 YYNGEE. The CDR3 loop is CASSVPVAGRRLCSNQPQHF. CDR3 nucleotide sequence: TGTGCCAGCAGTGTTCCGGTGGCAGGGCGCCGACTGTGTAGCAATCAGCCCCAGCATTTT. The full variable domain, with the rest looked up from reference TRBV9 and TRBJ1-5, is DSGVTQTPKHLITATGQRVTLRCSPRSGDLSVYWYQQSLDQGLQFLIQYYNGEERAKGNILERFSAQQFPDLHSELNLSSLELGDSALYFCASSVPVAGRRLCSNQPQHFGDGTRLSIL.

V usage is TRBV6-2 or TRBV6-3 and J usage is TRBJ1-2; no clear D. V was shortened by 4 bases and J by 5 bases, with 20 bases between the two germline ends. The CDR3 has 16 amino acids. CDR1 is MNHEY and CDR2 is SVGEGT in the germline V gene. CDR3: CASSSQADGGNYGYTF. CDR3 DNA: TGTGCCAGCAGTTCCCAAGCCGATGGAGGGAATTATGGCTACACCTTC.

V is TRBV6-1 and J is TRBJ1-2; 7 bases line up with TRBD1. CDR1 is MNHNS and CDR2 is SASEGT in the germline V gene. The CDR3 contains 19 residues. The junction had 19 bases not matched to a gene; V was cut back by 4 bases and J by 2 bases. CDR3 in DNA: TGTGCCAGCAGTGGGACGTCTCACCGGGGACAGAGGTTAAACTATGGCTACACCTTC. Its protein product is CASSGTSHRGQRLNYGYTF.

The CDR3 is CASSEQGRGYGYTF. CDR3 coding DNA: TGTGCCAGCAGTGAACAGGGTAGGGGCTATGGCTACACCTTC. The chain is built from TRBV27 and TRBJ1-2; D is perhaps TRBD1 (6 bases). This CDR3 spans 14 amino acids. Trimming pared 5 bases from V and 4 bases from J, leaving 14 bases between. The germline V gene encodes CDR1 MNHEY and CDR2 SMNVEV (reference sequence).

V gene TRBV6-5 combines with J gene TRBJ2-2; 7 bases match TRBD1. Trimming removed 6 bases from V and 1 base from J; junction bases left unmatched: 5. CDR3 length: 15 residues. CDR1 MNHEY and CDR2 SVGAGI come from the germline V gene. DNA for the CDR3: TGTGCCAGCAGACCGGGACAGCAGAACACCGGGGAGCTGTTTTTT. Amino acid sequence: CASRPGQQNTGELFF.

In its sample, this clone was seen a few times. The genes are TRBV6-2 or TRBV6-3 and TRBJ2-1; 9 bases match TRBD2. This CDR3 contains 15 residues. Germline assignment: CDR1 MNHEY and CDR2 SVGEGT. Trimming cost V 2 bases and J 7 bases; bases outside gene matches: 6. The CDR3 sequence is CASSYGLAGMNEQFF. In nucleotides, the CDR3 is TGTGCCAGCAGTTACGGTCTAGCGGGAATGAATGAGCAGTTCTTC.

The V call is TRBV27, the J call TRBJ1-5; D ambiguous. The germline CDR1 and CDR2 sequences are MNHEY and SMNVEV (reference sequence). Trimming took off 3 bases at V and 4 bases at J, with 7 bases between the two ends. This CDR3 region has 13 residues. CDR3 sequence: CASSFTDNQPQHF. The CDR3 DNA follows: TGTGCCAGCAGTTTCACAGATAATCAGCCCCAGCATTTT.

The rearrangement links TRBV4-1 to TRBJ2-1; 9 bases fit TRBD1. The ends lost 1 base at V and 6 bases at J; junction bases unmatched: 10. This CDR3 comprises 17 residues. Germline V CDR1 and CDR2: MGHRA, YSYEKL. CDR3 in DNA: TGCGCCAGCAGCCAAGTGTTTTTGGGACAGGGCTTCAATGAGCAGTTCTTC. Residues: CASSQVFLGQGFNEQFF.

This sequence joins TRBV5-1 and TRBJ1-1, with D perhaps TRBD1 (5 bases). V was cut by 5 bases and J by 1 base, with 15 bases left in between. From germline, CDR1 is SGHRS and CDR2 YFSETQ. This CDR3 has 15 amino acids. The CDR3 DNA is TGCGCCAGCAGTGAAGACAGACTTCCGAACACTGAAGCTTTCTTT. It yields the protein CASSEDRLPNTEAFF. Drawing the rest from reference TRBV5-1 and TRBJ1-1, the complete variable domain is KAGVTQTPRYLIKTRGQQVTLSCSPISGHRSVSWYQQTPGQGLQFLFEYFSETQRNKGNFPGRFSGRQFSNSRSEMNVSTLELGDSALYLCASSEDRLPNTEAFFGQGTRLTVV.

The J gene is TRBJ1-5, the V gene TRBV7-8; 7 positions match TRBD1. CDR3 length: 14 amino acids. In germline, CDR1 is SGHVS, CDR2 FQNEAQ. J gave up 6 bases and V 5 bases, and 7 bases lay outside the gene matches. The CDR3 bases are TGTGCCAGCAGCCGAGACAGGGCTGGTCAGCCCCAGCATTTT. This encodes CASSRDRAGQPQHF.

The chain combines TRBV19 with TRBJ2-1; tentative D call: TRBD1 (6 bases). Germline CDR1 reads LNHDA; CDR2 reads SQIVND (reference sequence). V was pared by 0 bases and J by 3 bases, with 12 bases between. This CDR3 has 16 residues. CDR3 nucleotides: TGTGCCAGTAGTATAGACCACAGGGCGGGCTACAATGAGCAGTTCTTC. Translating gives CASSIDHRAGYNEQFF.

This chain links TRBV3-1 (or the pseudogene TRBV3-2) with TRBJ2-3; 9 bases agree with TRBD1. Germline loops: CDR1 LGHDT, CDR2 YNNKEL (reference sequence). The V and J ends lost 4 bases and 5 bases, in that order; junction bases with no gene match: 4. This CDR3 spans 14 amino acids. The CDR3 sequence: CASSPWTGEDTQYF. CDR3 bases: TGTGCCAGCAGCCCCTGGACAGGGGAAGATACGCAGTATTTT.

The count of this clone is one. A read error may explain this, as a much larger clone is one base away. V gene TRBV2 combines with J gene TRBJ2-2; D might be TRBD2 (5 bases). The ends were cut back, 7 bases at V and 9 bases at J, with 21 bases in the middle. The CDR3 contains 15 residues. Germline assignment: CDR1 SNHLY and CDR2 FYNNEI. As DNA, the CDR3 is TGTGCCAGCAACCAACGGACTCGGGTATCCAGGGAGCTGTTTTTT. Amino acid sequence: CASNQRTRVSRELFF.

In its sample, this clone was seen a few times. The V and J genes are TRBV6-1 and TRBJ2-3; D is undetermined. Germline V gene lookup returns CDR1 MNHNS and CDR2 SASEGT. This CDR3 is built from 13 residues. The V gene lost 2 bases and the J gene lost 1 base, with 4 bases spanning the gap. The CDR3 DNA is TGTGCCAGCAGTGAACAGGGCACAGATACGCAGTATTTT. Its translation is CASSEQGTDTQYF.

This clone was seen a handful of times. This rearrangement joins TRBV3-1 (or the pseudogene TRBV3-2) to TRBJ1-2; unclear D gene. The CDR3 length is 12 residues. Germline CDR1 and CDR2: LGHDT and YNNKEL (reference sequence). The germline V and J ends were trimmed by 0 bases and 7 bases, with 6 bases remaining between them. The CDR3 DNA follows: TGTGCCAGCAGCCAAGACCGTTTTGGCTACACCTTC. Amino acids: CASSQDRFGYTF.

DNA of the CDR3: TGTGCCAGCAGCCAAGGGTCCTGGGGGCGCGAGACTACTGAAGCTTTCTTT. It codes for CASSQGSWGRETTEAFF. The chain is built from TRBV11-2 and TRBJ1-1; weak D call: TRBD1 (6 bases). CDR3 length equals 17 residues. Germline CDR1 reads SGHAT; CDR2 reads FQNNGV. Trimming left V 5 bases short and J 5 bases short, with 24 bases between.

The V gene is TRBV7-2, the J gene TRBJ1-1, with D unclear. Per the germline V gene, CDR1 is SGHTA and CDR2 is FQGNSA. Trimming pared 3 bases from V and 4 bases from J, leaving 12 bases between. The CDR3 length is 14 residues. This CDR3 reads CASSLQRIPTEAFF. The DNA for the CDR3 is TGTGCCAGCAGCTTGCAGCGGATCCCCACTGAAGCTTTCTTT.

The chain couples TRBV7-2 to TRBJ1-2, with D possibly TRBD1 on 6 matching bases. CDR1 SGHTA and CDR2 FQGNSA come from the germline V gene. This CDR3 contains 15 residues. V was shortened by 1 base and J by 5 bases, with 14 bases between the two germline ends. The CDR3 DNA reads TGTGCCAGCAGCTTAGAGGGGGGGGCGGAATATGGCTACACCTTC. Amino acids: CASSLEGGAEYGYTF. Combining the CDR3 with reference TRBV7-2 and TRBJ1-2 gives the whole variable domain GAGVSQSPSNKVTEKGKDVELRCDPISGHTALYWYRQSLGQGLEFLIYFQGNSAPDKSGLPSDRFSAERTGGSVSTLTIQRTQQEDSAVYLCASSLEGGAEYGYTFGSGTRLTVV.

The genes are TRBV19 and TRBJ1-1, with 10 bases fitting TRBD1. This CDR3 spans 15 amino acids. V lost 3 bases and J lost 6; bases outside the gene matches: 7. Germline V gives CDR1 LNHDA, CDR2 SQIVND (reference sequence). CDR3 region: CASSIFGTGASEAFF. The CDR3 DNA reads TGTGCCAGTAGTATTTTTGGGACAGGGGCCTCTGAAGCTTTCTTT.

V is TRBV7-9 and J is TRBJ2-7, with D perhaps matching TRBD1 (6 bases). V was cut by 1 base and J by 4 bases, with 8 bases left in between. This CDR3 is 13 amino acids long. Germline V CDR1 and CDR2: SEHNR, FQNEAQ (reference sequence). In DNA, the CDR3 is TGTGCCAGCAGCTTAGAGGGGGATTACGAGCAGTACTTC. The encoded protein is CASSLEGDYEQYF.

The CDR3 region has the DNA TGCGCCAGCACCCCCGGGACTAGCGGGAGTTACGAGCAGTACTTC. It codes for CASTPGTSGSYEQYF. The J gene is TRBJ2-7, the V gene TRBV10-2, with 14 bases identical to TRBD2. The V gene's germline CDR1 is WSHSY and CDR2 SAAADI. V lost 7 bases and J lost 4; bases outside the gene matches: 6. This CDR3 has 15 amino acids.

V is TRBV20-1 and J is TRBJ1-4; D is possibly TRBD1 (5 bases). CDR1 and CDR2 (germline): DFQATT, SNEGSKA (reference sequence). CDR3 length equals 13 residues. Trimming removed 3 bases from V and 6 bases from J, with 11 bases in between. This CDR3 is CSASRTGDEKLFF. The CDR3 DNA reads as TGCAGTGCTAGTCGGACGGGGGATGAAAAACTGTTTTTT.

This chain links TRBV6-4 with TRBJ1-5, with D hard to call. Looked up from germline, CDR1 is MRHNA and CDR2 is SNTAGT. This CDR3 is built from 18 residues. V lost 4 bases and J 0 bases, leaving 19 bases between the germline ends. The CDR3 nucleotides are TGTGCCAGCAGTGCGGGTCGGAGGTGTGGACTTAGCAATCAGCCCCAGCATTTT. Its translation is CASSAGRRCGLSNQPQHF.

The CDR3 sequence: CASSPGPTLGNEKLFF. The CDR3 nucleotides read TGTGCCAGCTCACCGGGCCCCACTTTGGGTAATGAAAAACTGTTTTTT. The rearrangement joins TRBV18 to TRBJ1-4; D remains unclear. V lost 3 bases to trimming and J lost 4 bases, with 15 bases between them. The germline V gene has CDR1 KGHSH and CDR2 LQKENI. The CDR3 consists of 16 residues.

The rearrangement joins TRBV5-1 to TRBJ2-3; D gene ambiguous. The V and J ends lost 3 bases and 1 base respectively, with 12 bases between them. This CDR3 spans 15 amino acids. The germline CDR1 and CDR2 sequences are SGHRS and YFSETQ. The CDR3 reads CASSSVTAGTDTQYF. DNA of the CDR3: TGCGCCAGCAGCTCGGTCACGGCGGGCACAGATACGCAGTATTTT.

V and J are TRBV4-2 and TRBJ1-4, with 7 bases fitting TRBD1. CDR1 and CDR2 (germline): LGHNA, YNFKEQ. CDR3 length equals 17 residues. V shed 1 base and J 3 bases; nucleotides not matched to a gene: 8. The DNA for the CDR3 is TGTGCCAGCAGCCAAGCAAAGGCCGGGACAGCTAATGAAAAACTGTTTTTT. Encoded protein: CASSQAKAGTANEKLFF.

The chain carries TRBV29-1 and TRBJ2-3; tentatively, D is TRBD1 (6 bases). V lost 8 bases and J lost 3, with 9 bases in between. The CDR3 consists of 11 residues. Germline CDR1 reads SQVTM; CDR2 reads ANQGSEA. The CDR3 reads CSCDRTDTQYF. The DNA of the CDR3 is TGCAGCTGCGACAGGACAGATACGCAGTATTTT.